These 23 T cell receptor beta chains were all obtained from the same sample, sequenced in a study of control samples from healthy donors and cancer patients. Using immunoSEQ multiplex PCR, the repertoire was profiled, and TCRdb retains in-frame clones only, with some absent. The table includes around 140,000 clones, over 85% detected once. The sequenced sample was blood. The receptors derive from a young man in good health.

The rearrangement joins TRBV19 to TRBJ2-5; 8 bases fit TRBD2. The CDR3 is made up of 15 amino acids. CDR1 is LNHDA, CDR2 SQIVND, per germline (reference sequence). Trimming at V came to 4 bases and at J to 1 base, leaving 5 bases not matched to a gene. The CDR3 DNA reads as TGTGCCAGTAGTAAAACCGGGACTAGCCAAGAGACCCAGTACTTC. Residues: CASSKTGTSQETQYF.

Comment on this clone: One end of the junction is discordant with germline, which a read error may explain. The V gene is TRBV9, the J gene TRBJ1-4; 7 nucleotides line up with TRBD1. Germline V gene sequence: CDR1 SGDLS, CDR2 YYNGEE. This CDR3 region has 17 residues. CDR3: CASIRAPQGGVLGKTVF. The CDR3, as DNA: TGTGCCAGCATAAGAGCCCCCCAGGGGGGAGTACTGGGAAAAACTGTTTTT.

The CDR3 nucleotides read TGCGCCAGCAGCTTGGGTGTACTTATTCTCCCGCCCGGTAATGAAAAACTGTTTTTT. Its translation is CASSLGVLILPPGNEKLFF. The chain recombines TRBV5-1 with TRBJ1-4; D unresolved. Germline CDR1 is SGHRS and CDR2 is YFSETQ. Trimming took 0 bases from V and 4 from J, leaving 22 bases between them. This CDR3 is built from 19 residues.

CDR3 region: CSVLNDRGGYGYTF. Written as DNA, the CDR3 is TGCAGCGTCCTAAACGACAGGGGAGGATATGGCTACACCTTC. This chain joins TRBV29-1 and TRBJ1-2; 8 bases map to TRBD1. This CDR3 spans 14 amino acids. Germline values: CDR1 SQVTM, CDR2 ANQGSEA. The J segment lost 5 bases and the V segment lost 6 bases, leaving 11 bases of the junction unmatched. Complete variable domain (other parts from reference TRBV29-1 and TRBJ1-2): SAVISQKPSRDICQRGTSLTIQCQVDSQVTMMFWYRQQPGQSLTLIATANQGSEATYESGFVIDKFPISRPNLTFSTLTVSNMSPEDSSIYLCSVLNDRGGYGYTFGSGTRLTVV.

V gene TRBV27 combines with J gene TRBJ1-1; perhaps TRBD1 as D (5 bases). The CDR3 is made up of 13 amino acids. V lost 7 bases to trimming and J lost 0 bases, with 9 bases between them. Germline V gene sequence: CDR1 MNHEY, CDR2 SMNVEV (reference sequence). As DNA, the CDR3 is TGTGCCAGCACAGGGTTCATGAACACTGAAGCTTTCTTT. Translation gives CASTGFMNTEAFF.

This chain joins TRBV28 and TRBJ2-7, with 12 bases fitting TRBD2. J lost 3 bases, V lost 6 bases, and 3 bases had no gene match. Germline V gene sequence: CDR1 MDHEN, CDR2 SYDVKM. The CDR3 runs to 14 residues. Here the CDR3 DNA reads TGTGCCAGCAGGCGACTAGCGGGAGTCTACGAGCAGTACTTC. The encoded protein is CASRRLAGVYEQYF.

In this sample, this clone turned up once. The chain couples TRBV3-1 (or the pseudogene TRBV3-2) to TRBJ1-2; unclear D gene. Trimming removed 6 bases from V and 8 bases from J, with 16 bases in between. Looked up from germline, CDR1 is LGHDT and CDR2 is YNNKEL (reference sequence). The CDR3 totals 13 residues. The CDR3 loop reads CASSSRSVGGYTF. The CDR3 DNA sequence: TGTGCCAGCAGTTCAAGGTCGGTAGGAGGCTACACCTTC.

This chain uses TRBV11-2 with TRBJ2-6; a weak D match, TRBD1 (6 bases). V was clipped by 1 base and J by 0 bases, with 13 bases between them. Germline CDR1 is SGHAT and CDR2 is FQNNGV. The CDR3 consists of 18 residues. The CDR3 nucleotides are TGTGCCAGCAGCTTAGTAGGGTACAGGGCCTCTGGGGCCAACGTCCTGACTTTC. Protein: CASSLVGYRASGANVLTF.

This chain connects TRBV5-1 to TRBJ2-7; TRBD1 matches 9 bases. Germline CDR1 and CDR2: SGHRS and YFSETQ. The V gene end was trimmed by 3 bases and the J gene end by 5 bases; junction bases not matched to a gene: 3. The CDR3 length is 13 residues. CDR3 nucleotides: TGCGCCAGCAGCTGGACAGGGGAGAACGAGCAGTACTTC. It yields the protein CASSWTGENEQYF.

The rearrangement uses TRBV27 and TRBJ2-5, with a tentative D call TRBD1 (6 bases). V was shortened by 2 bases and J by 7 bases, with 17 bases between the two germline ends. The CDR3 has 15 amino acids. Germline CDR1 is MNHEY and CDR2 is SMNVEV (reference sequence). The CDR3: CASSLGGDEGGTQYF. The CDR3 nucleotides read TGTGCCAGCAGTTTAGGGGGCGACGAAGGTGGGACCCAGTACTTC.

For the CDR3, the DNA is TGTGCCAGCAGGGAACAGGGGGCTGGAGAGACCCAGTACTTC. It yields the protein CASREQGAGETQYF. The gene calls are TRBV2 and TRBJ2-5, with 9 bases fitting TRBD1. The CDR3 loop spans 14 amino acids. CDR1 SNHLY and CDR2 FYNNEI come from the germline V gene. The V gene end was trimmed by 6 bases and the J gene end by 4 bases; junction bases not matched to a gene: 6.

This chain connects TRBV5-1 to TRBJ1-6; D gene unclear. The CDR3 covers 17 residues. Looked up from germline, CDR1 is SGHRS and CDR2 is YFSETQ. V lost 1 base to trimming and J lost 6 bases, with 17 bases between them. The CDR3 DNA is TGCGCCAGCAGCTTGATAAGTTCACGTCTCACTAATTCACCCCTCCACTTT. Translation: CASSLISSRLTNSPLHF. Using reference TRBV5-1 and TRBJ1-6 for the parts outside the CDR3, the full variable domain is KAGVTQTPRYLIKTRGQQVTLSCSPISGHRSVSWYQQTPGQGLQFLFEYFSETQRNKGNFPGRFSGRQFSNSRSEMNVSTLELGDSALYLCASSLISSRLTNSPLHFGNGTRLTVT.

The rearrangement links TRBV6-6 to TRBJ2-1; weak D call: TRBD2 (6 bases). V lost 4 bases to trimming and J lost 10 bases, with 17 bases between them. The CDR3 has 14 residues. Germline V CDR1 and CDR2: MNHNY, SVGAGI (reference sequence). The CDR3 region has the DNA TGTGCCAGCAGTTGGTCACTGGGGACTCCCGAGCAGTTCTTC. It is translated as CASSWSLGTPEQFF.

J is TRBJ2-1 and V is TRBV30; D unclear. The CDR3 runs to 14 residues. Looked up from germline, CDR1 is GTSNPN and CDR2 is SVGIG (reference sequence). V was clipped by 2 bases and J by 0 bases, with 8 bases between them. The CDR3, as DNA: TGTGCCTGGAGTCCTGATACCTCCTACAATGAGCAGTTCTTC. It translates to CAWSPDTSYNEQFF.

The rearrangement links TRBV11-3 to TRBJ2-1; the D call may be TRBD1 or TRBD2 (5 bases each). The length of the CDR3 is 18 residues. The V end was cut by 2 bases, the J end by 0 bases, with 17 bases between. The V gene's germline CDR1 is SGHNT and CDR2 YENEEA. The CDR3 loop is CASSLRGPGTHSYNEQFF. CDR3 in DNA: TGTGCCAGCAGCTTAAGGGGACCCGGGACCCACTCCTACAATGAGCAGTTCTTC.

CDR3 residues: CASSLGSEGLAGLYNEQFF. In nucleotides, the CDR3 is TGCGCCAGCAGCTTGGGAAGTGAAGGACTAGCGGGCCTTTACAATGAGCAGTTCTTC. V is TRBV5-1 and J is TRBJ2-1, with 11 bases aligning to TRBD2. Germline CDR1 and CDR2: SGHRS and YFSETQ. Trimming removed 0 bases from V and 4 bases from J; junction bases left unmatched: 12. This CDR3 is 19 amino acids long. Full variable domain (rest looked up from reference TRBV5-1 and TRBJ2-1): KAGVTQTPRYLIKTRGQQVTLSCSPISGHRSVSWYQQTPGQGLQFLFEYFSETQRNKGNFPGRFSGRQFSNSRSEMNVSTLELGDSALYLCASSLGSEGLAGLYNEQFFGPGTRLTVL.

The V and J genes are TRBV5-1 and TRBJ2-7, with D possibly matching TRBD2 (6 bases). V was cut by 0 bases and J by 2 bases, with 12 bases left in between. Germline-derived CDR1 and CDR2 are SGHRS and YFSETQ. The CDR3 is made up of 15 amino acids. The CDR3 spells CASSLGLGGTYEQYF. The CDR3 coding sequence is TGCGCCAGCAGCTTGGGTCTGGGGGGTACCTACGAGCAGTACTTC. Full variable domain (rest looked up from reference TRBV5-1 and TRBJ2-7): KAGVTQTPRYLIKTRGQQVTLSCSPISGHRSVSWYQQTPGQGLQFLFEYFSETQRNKGNFPGRFSGRQFSNSRSEMNVSTLELGDSALYLCASSLGLGGTYEQYFGPGTRLTVT.

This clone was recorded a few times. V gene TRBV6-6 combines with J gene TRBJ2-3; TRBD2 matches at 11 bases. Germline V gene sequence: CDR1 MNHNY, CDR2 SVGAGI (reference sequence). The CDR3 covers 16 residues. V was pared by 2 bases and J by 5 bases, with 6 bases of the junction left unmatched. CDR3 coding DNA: TGTGCCAGCAGTTACCAACTAGCGGGGGACGGAGATACGCAGTATTTT. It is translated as CASSYQLAGDGDTQYF.

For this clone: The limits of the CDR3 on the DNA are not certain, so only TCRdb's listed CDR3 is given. This CDR3 is CASSKFAEGSLNTEAFF. The chain couples TRBV21-1 to TRBJ1-1. TRBV21-1 is noted as a pseudogene. The length of the CDR3 is 17 amino acids, counting both ends.

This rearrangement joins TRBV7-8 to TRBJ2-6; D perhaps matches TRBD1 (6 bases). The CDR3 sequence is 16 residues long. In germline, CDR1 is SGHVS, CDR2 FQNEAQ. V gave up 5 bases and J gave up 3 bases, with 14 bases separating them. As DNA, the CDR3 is TGTGCCAGCAGCGTAATACAGGGAGTTGGGGCCAACGTCCTGACTTTC. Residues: CASSVIQGVGANVLTF. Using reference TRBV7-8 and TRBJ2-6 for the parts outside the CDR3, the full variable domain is GAGVSQSPRYKVAKRGQDVALRCDPISGHVSLFWYQQALGQGPEFLTYFQNEAQLDKSGLPSDRFFAERPEGSVSTLKIQRTQQEDSAVYLCASSVIQGVGANVLTFGAGSRLTVL.

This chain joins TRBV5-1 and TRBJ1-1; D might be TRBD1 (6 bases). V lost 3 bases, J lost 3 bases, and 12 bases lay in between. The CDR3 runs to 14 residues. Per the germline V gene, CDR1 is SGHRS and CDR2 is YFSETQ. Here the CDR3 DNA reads TGCGCCAGCAGCTCACAGGGTTGGGACACTGAAGCTTTCTTT. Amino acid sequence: CASSSQGWDTEAFF.

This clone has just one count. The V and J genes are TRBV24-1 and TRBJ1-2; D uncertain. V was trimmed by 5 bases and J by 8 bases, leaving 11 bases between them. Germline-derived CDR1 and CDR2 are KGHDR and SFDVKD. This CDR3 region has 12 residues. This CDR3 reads CATSAPGYGYTF. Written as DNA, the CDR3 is TGTGCCACCAGTGCCCCTGGATACGGCTACACCTTC.

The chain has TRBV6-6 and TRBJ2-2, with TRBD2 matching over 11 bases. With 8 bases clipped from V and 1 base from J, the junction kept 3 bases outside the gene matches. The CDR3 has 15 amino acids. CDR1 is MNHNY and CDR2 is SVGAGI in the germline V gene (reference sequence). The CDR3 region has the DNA TGTGCCAGCGGGACTAGCGGAAAGAACACCGGGGAGCTGTTTTTT. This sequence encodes CASGTSGKNTGELFF.